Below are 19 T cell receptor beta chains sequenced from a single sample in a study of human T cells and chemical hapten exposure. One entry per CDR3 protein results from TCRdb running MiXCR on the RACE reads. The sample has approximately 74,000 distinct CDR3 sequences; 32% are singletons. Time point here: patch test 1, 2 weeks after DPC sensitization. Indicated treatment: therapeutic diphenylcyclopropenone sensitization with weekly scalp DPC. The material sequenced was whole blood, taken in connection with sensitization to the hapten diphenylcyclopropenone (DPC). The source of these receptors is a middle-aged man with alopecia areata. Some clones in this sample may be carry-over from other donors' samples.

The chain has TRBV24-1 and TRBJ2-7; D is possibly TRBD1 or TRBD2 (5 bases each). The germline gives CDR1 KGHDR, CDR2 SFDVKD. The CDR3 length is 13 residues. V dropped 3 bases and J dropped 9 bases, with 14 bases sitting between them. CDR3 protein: CATSDPGTPAQYF. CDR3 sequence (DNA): TGTGCCACCAGTGATCCCGGGACCCCCGCGCAGTACTTC.

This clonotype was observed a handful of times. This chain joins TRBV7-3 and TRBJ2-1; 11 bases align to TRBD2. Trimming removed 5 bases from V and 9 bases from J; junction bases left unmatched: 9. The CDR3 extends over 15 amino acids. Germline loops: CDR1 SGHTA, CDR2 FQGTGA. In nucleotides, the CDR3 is TGTGCCAGCAGCCCAACTAGCGGGAGTGATAGTGAGCAGTTCTTC. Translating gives CASSPTSGSDSEQFF.

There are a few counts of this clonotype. CDR3 region: CASKMAGLNQETQYF. CDR3 DNA: TGTGCCAGCAAAATGGCGGGTTTGAACCAAGAGACCCAGTACTTC. The chain carries TRBV6-2 or TRBV6-3 and TRBJ2-5; TRBD2 might be the D (5 bases). The CDR3 runs 15 residues. Trimming took off 7 bases at V and 0 bases at J, with 15 bases between the two ends. Germline V CDR1 and CDR2: MNHEY, SVGEGT.

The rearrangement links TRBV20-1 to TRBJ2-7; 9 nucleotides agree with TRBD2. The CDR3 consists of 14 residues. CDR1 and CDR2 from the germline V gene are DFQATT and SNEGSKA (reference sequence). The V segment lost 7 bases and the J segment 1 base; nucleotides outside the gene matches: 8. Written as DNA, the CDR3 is TGCAGTGTTGTAGCGGGAGCGGAGTCCTACGAGCAGTACTTC. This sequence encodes CSVVAGAESYEQYF.

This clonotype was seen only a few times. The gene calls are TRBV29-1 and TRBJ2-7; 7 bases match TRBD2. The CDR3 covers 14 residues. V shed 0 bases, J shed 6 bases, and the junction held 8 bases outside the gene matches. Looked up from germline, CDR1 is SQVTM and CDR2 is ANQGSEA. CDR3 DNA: TGCAGCGTTGAAGACCTACCCCCGGGGGGCGAGCAGTACTTC. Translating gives CSVEDLPPGGEQYF.

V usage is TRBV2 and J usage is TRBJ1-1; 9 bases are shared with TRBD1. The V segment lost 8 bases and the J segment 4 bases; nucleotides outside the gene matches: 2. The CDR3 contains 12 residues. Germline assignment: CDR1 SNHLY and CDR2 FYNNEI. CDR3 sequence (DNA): TGTGCCAGCCGGGACAGGGCCACTGAAGCTTTCTTT. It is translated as CASRDRATEAFF.

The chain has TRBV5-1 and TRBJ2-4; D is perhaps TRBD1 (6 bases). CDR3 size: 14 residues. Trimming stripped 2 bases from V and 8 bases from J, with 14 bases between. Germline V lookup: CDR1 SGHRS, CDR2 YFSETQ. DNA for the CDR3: TGCGCCAGCAGCTTTTCACAGGGAGTGGACATTCAGTACTTC. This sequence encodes CASSFSQGVDIQYF.

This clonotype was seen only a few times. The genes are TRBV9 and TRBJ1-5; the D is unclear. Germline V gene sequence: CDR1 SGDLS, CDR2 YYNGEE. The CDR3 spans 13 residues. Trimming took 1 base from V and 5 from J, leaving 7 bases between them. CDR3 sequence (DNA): TGTGCCAGCAGCGTAAGAGTGGATCAGCCCCAGCATTTT. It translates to CASSVRVDQPQHF.

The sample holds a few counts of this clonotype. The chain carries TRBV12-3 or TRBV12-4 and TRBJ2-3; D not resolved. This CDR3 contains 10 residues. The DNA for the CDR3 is TGTGCTGACCGCACAGATACGCAGTATTTT. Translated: CADRTDTQYF.

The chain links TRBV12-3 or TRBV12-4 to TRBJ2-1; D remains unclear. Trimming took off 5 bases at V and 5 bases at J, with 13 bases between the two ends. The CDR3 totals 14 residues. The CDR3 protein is CASSVLSRDNEQFF. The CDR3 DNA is TGTGCCAGCAGTGTCCTCTCTCGGGACAATGAGCAGTTCTTC.

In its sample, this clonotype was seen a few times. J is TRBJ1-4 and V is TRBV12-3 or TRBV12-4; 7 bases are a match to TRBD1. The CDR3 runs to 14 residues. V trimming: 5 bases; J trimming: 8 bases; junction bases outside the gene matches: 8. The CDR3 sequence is CASSHRDSQEKLFF. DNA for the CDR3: TGTGCCAGCAGTCATAGGGACAGTCAAGAAAAACTGTTTTTT.

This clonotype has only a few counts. CDR3 loop: CASSYKGVSGANVLTF. CDR3 in DNA: TGTGCCAGCTCTTACAAGGGAGTCTCTGGGGCCAACGTCCTGACTTTC. The chain recombines TRBV6-5 with TRBJ2-6; D might be TRBD2 (5 bases). Germline V gene data show CDR1 as MNHEY and CDR2 as SVGAGI. V was trimmed by 8 bases and J by 0 bases, leaving 14 bases between them. The CDR3 totals 16 residues.

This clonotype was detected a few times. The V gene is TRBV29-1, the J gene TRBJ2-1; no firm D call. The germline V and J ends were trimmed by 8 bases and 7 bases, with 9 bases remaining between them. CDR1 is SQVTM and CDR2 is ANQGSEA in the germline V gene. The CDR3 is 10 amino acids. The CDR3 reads CSTVGNEQFF. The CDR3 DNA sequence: TGCAGCACGGTAGGGAATGAGCAGTTCTTC.

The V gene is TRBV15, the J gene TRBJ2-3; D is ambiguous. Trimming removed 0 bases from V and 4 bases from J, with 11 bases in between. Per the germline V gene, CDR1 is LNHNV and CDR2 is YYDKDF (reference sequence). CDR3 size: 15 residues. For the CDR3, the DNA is TGTGCCACCAGCAGAGATTTGTTTGGCCCAGATACGCAGTATTTT. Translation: CATSRDLFGPDTQYF.

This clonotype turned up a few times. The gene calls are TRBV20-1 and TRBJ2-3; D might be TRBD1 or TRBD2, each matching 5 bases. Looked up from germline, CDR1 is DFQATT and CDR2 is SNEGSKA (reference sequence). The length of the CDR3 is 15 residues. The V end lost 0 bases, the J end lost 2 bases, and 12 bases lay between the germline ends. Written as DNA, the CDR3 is TGCAGTGCTAGAGATCAGGGCGGGCTCACAGATACGCAGTATTTT. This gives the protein CSARDQGGLTDTQYF.

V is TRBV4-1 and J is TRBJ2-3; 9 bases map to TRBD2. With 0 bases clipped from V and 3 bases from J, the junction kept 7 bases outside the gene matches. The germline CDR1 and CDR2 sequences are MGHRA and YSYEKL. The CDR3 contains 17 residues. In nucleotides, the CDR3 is TGCGCCAGCAGCCAAGATCGGGCGGGAGGGCCAACAGATACGCAGTATTTT. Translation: CASSQDRAGGPTDTQYF.

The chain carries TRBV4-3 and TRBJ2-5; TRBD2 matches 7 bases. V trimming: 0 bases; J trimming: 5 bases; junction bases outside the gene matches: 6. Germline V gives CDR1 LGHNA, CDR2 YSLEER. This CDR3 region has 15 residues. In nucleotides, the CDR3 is TGCGCCAGCAGCCAAGATCTACGCGGGAGCGAGACCCAGTACTTC. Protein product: CASSQDLRGSETQYF.

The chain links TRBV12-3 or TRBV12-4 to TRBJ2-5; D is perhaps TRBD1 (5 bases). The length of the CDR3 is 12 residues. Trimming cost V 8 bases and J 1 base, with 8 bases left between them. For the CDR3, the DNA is TGTGCCAGCGGGGCTCTCCAAGAGACCCAGTACTTC. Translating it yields CASGALQETQYF.

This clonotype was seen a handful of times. CDR3 protein: CASSLSGSGEAFF. The CDR3, as DNA: TGTGCCAGCAGTTTATCGGGGAGCGGTGAAGCTTTCTTT. The V and J genes are TRBV12-3 or TRBV12-4 and TRBJ1-1; D remains ambiguous. The CDR3 contains 13 residues. V lost 2 bases to trimming and J lost 7 bases, with 11 bases between them.